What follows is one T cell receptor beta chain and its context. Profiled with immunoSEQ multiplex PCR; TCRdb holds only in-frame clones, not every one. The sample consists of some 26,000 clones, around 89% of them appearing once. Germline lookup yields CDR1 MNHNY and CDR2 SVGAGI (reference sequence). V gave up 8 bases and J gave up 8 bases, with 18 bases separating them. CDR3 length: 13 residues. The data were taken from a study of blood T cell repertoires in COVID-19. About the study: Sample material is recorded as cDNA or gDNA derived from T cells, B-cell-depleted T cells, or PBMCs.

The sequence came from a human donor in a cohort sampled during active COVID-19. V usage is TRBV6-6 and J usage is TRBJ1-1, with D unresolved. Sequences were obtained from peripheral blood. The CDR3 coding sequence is TGTGCCAGCTCGCGGAGGCAGGAGGAAGAAGCTTTCTTT. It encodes CASSRRQEEEAFF.